A single sample gave rise to the 21 T cell receptor beta chains below, sequenced in a study of Ad26.COV2.S vaccination and SARS-CoV-2 variants. Only in-frame clones appear in the TCRdb table, and some are missing; sequencing was by immunoSEQ multiplex PCR. The sample carries about 400,000 clones, approximately 90% recorded once. Described treatment: over 15 received Ad26.COV2.S at low or high dose, single or two shots; 5 received placebo; per-sample allocation not given. Material that was analyzed had been drawn on day 63 after the first vaccine or placebo injection. The sequenced sample was peripheral blood, obtained in a trial of Ad26.COV2.S vaccine versus placebo. All receptors derive from a person between 18 and 65 years old who received the Ad26.COV2.S COVID-19 vaccine or a placebo.

The chain uses TRBV27 and TRBJ2-1; TRBD2 agrees at 10 bases. The CDR3 covers 15 residues. Looked up from germline, CDR1 is MNHEY and CDR2 is SMNVEV (reference sequence). The V gene end was trimmed by 5 bases and the J gene end by 9 bases; junction bases not matched to a gene: 10. The CDR3 DNA sequence: TGTGCCAGCAGTAAACTAGCGGGGCCCCGGGGTGAGCAGTTCTTC. Translating it yields CASSKLAGPRGEQFF.

The rearrangement links TRBV7-3 to TRBJ1-1; D is possibly TRBD1 (6 bases). Trimming pared 0 bases from V and 11 bases from J, leaving 16 bases between. CDR3 length: 14 residues. Germline CDR1 reads SGHTA; CDR2 reads FQGTGA. CDR3 sequence (DNA): TGTGCCAGCAGCTTAACGCCGTTACGGGGGCAGGCTTTCTTT. This translates into CASSLTPLRGQAFF. Variable domain in full (rest from reference TRBV7-3 and TRBJ1-1): GAGVSQTPSNKVTEKGKYVELRCDPISGHTALYWYRQSLGQGPEFLIYFQGTGAADDSGLPNDRFFAVRPEGSVSTLKIQRTERGDSAVYLCASSLTPLRGQAFFGQGTRLTVV.

This chain joins TRBV3-1 (or the pseudogene TRBV3-2) and TRBJ2-7; D is undetermined. In germline, CDR1 is LGHDT, CDR2 YNNKEL (reference sequence). The V and J ends lost 1 base and 0 bases respectively, with 16 bases between them. The CDR3 contains 17 residues. The chain's CDR3 is CASSQGVTASDSYEQYF. The CDR3 region has the DNA TGTGCCAGCAGCCAAGGAGTTACAGCCAGCGACTCCTACGAGCAGTACTTC.

The rearrangement uses TRBV7-2 and TRBJ2-5, with 14 bases that match TRBD2. Germline V lookup: CDR1 SGHTA, CDR2 FQGNSA. This CDR3 has 15 amino acids. J gave up 5 bases and V 6 bases, and 5 bases lay outside the gene matches. The CDR3 loop is CASSRLAGGVETQYF. CDR3 DNA: TGTGCCAGCAGTAGACTAGCGGGGGGGGTTGAGACCCAGTACTTC. Looking up the rest from reference TRBV7-2 and TRBJ2-5 gives the full variable domain: GAGVSQSPSNKVTEKGKDVELRCDPISGHTALYWYRQSLGQGLEFLIYFQGNSAPDKSGLPSDRFSAERTGGSVSTLTIQRTQQEDSAVYLCASSRLAGGVETQYFGPGTRLLVL.

The chain carries TRBV19 and TRBJ2-6, with D unclear. Germline CDR1 is LNHDA and CDR2 is SQIVND (reference sequence). The V and J ends lost 6 bases and 0 bases respectively, with 9 bases between them. The CDR3 sequence is 15 residues long. The CDR3 loop is CASRRPYSGANVLTF. The DNA of the CDR3 is TGTGCCAGTAGAAGACCTTACTCTGGGGCCAACGTCCTGACTTTC.

This clone occurred once. This rearrangement joins TRBV6-2 or TRBV6-3 to TRBJ1-2; a weak D match, TRBD1 (6 bases). The germline V and J ends were trimmed by 7 bases and 8 bases, with 20 bases remaining between them. This CDR3 contains 14 residues. Germline V gene lookup returns CDR1 MNHEY and CDR2 SVGEGT. This chain's CDR3 is CASTPDSREPGYTF. CDR3 bases: TGTGCCAGCACCCCGGACAGCCGAGAACCCGGCTACACCTTC.

The chain joins TRBV6-5 to TRBJ2-2; 8 positions agree with TRBD1. The V segment lost 1 base and the J segment 7 bases; nucleotides outside the gene matches: 5. The germline V gene has CDR1 MNHEY and CDR2 SVGAGI. This CDR3 has 15 amino acids. The CDR3 reads CASSYWGTGVGELFF. The DNA of the CDR3 is TGTGCCAGCAGTTACTGGGGGACAGGAGTCGGGGAGCTGTTTTTT.

CDR3 region: CASSPQRGGGGTQYF. CDR3 DNA sequence: TGTGCCAGCAGCCCGCAGCGGGGGGGAGGCGGGACCCAGTACTTC. This sequence joins TRBV7-2 and TRBJ2-5, with 10 bases lining up with TRBD2. The CDR3 has 15 residues. The germline gives CDR1 SGHTA, CDR2 FQGNSA. The junction had 10 bases not matched to a gene; V was cut back by 5 bases and J by 7 bases.

This clone was recorded only once. The chain uses TRBV30 and TRBJ2-2, with unresolved D. The germline V gene has CDR1 GTSNPN and CDR2 SVGIG (reference sequence). V dropped 1 base and J dropped 6 bases, with 6 bases sitting between them. CDR3 size: 12 residues. DNA for the CDR3: TGTGCCTGGAGTGAGACTCCCGGGGAGCTGTTTTTT. The encoded protein is CAWSETPGELFF.

The chain joins TRBV9 to TRBJ2-2; 7 bases align to TRBD2. CDR1 SGDLS and CDR2 YYNGEE come from the germline V gene. Trimming took 6 bases from V and 2 from J; bases not matched to a gene: 10. The CDR3 spans 16 residues. This chain's CDR3 is CASTPRGDSNTGELFF. For the CDR3, the DNA is TGTGCCAGCACCCCCCGGGGGGATTCAAACACCGGGGAGCTGTTTTTT.

This rearrangement joins TRBV27 to TRBJ2-1; maybe TRBD1 (6 bases). The V end lost 8 bases, the J end lost 6 bases, and 11 bases lay between the germline ends. The germline V gene has CDR1 MNHEY and CDR2 SMNVEV (reference sequence). CDR3 size: 12 residues. The CDR3 here is CASRQVLNEQFF. The CDR3 DNA follows: TGTGCCAGCCGACAGGTTCTCAATGAGCAGTTCTTC.

The chain recombines TRBV25-1 with TRBJ1-2; D remains ambiguous. CDR1 is MGHDK and CDR2 is SYGVNS in the germline V gene. The CDR3 is 15 residues long. Deletions cut 4 bases from V and 0 bases from J, with 12 bases between. CDR3 amino acids: CASSGLQESNYGYTF. The CDR3 coding sequence is TGTGCCAGCAGTGGCCTCCAGGAGTCTAACTATGGCTACACCTTC.

This chain links TRBV11-2 with TRBJ1-1; 9 bases fit TRBD1. The V gene end was trimmed by 6 bases and the J gene end by 1 base; junction bases not matched to a gene: 12. The germline CDR1 and CDR2 sequences are SGHAT and FQNNGV. This CDR3 comprises 17 residues. The CDR3 loop is CASSSPREDRGNTEAFF. Written as DNA, the CDR3 is TGTGCCAGCAGTAGCCCCCGGGAGGACAGGGGGAACACTGAAGCTTTCTTT.

The rearrangement joins TRBV12-1 to TRBJ2-6; the table's D call, TRBD1, was not checked against the DNA. TRBV12-1 is given as a pseudogene. The CDR3 is made up of 16 amino acids. CDR3 loop: CASSTRTPGGANVLTF. CDR3 sequence (DNA): TGTGCCAGCAGCACCCGGACACCTGGAGGGGCCAACGTCCTGACTTTC.

The V call is TRBV6-5, the J call TRBJ2-7, with D unresolved. Trimming stripped 2 bases from V and 2 bases from J, with 13 bases between. The CDR3 loop spans 15 amino acids. CDR1 is MNHEY and CDR2 is SVGAGI in the germline V gene. As DNA, the CDR3 is TGTGCCAGCAGTTACACATTCAGGAGTACCTACGAGCAGTACTTC. It translates to CASSYTFRSTYEQYF.

This clone was counted once. The rearrangement uses TRBV7-9 and TRBJ2-5, with TRBD1 matching 7 bases. This CDR3 comprises 16 residues. Germline V gene sequence: CDR1 SEHNR, CDR2 FQNEAQ (reference sequence). Germline trimming cut 1 base from V and 1 base from J; bases unmatched to any gene: 6. CDR3 amino acids: CASSLGRQGFQETQYF. Here the CDR3 DNA reads TGTGCCAGCAGCTTAGGTAGACAGGGCTTCCAAGAGACCCAGTACTTC.

This chain links TRBV6-1 with TRBJ1-2; 10 nucleotides agree with TRBD1. Germline CDR1 MNHNS, CDR2 SASEGT. The CDR3 spans 15 residues. The V and J ends lost 3 bases and 2 bases, in that order; junction bases with no gene match: 3. Here the CDR3 DNA reads TGTGCCAGCAGTGATGCGACAGGGGGCAACTATGGCTACACCTTC. It specifies CASSDATGGNYGYTF.

In this sample, this clone turned up once. J is TRBJ2-7 and V is TRBV6-5, with 7 bases fitting TRBD1. V dropped 1 base and J dropped 0; count of bases not matched to a gene: 6. The CDR3 runs 16 residues. CDR1 is MNHEY, CDR2 SVGAGI, per germline. CDR3 coding DNA: TGTGCCAGCAGTTACTTGGCCCGGGACAGCTCCTACGAGCAGTACTTC. Its translation is CASSYLARDSSYEQYF.

This clone was seen more than once but under ten times. The chain is built from TRBV2 and TRBJ1-5; D call uncertain. Germline V gene data show CDR1 as SNHLY and CDR2 as FYNNEI. This CDR3 has 13 residues. With 3 bases removed from V and 4 bases from J, the gap between germline ends came to 7 bases. CDR3 protein: CASSEDRNQPQHF. The CDR3 DNA sequence: TGTGCCAGCAGTGAGGACCGGAATCAGCCCCAGCATTTT.

V and J are TRBV6-2 or TRBV6-3 and TRBJ2-3; 7 nucleotides agree with TRBD2. CDR3 length equals 17 residues. V gave up 0 bases and J gave up 0 bases; unmatched junction bases: 6. Germline V gene data show CDR1 as MNHEY and CDR2 as SVGEGT. The CDR3 coding sequence is TGTGCCAGCAGTTACTCCCGCTCCGGGGGGAGCACAGATACGCAGTATTTT. Translated, it gives CASSYSRSGGSTDTQYF.

The chain links TRBV12-3 or TRBV12-4 to TRBJ2-7; 7 bases map to TRBD2. The CDR3 has 13 residues. The V and J ends lost 6 bases and 5 bases, in that order; junction bases with no gene match: 7. The CDR3 bases are TGTGCCAGCAGCCCCGGAAGCGGGGACGAGCAGTACTTC. This gives the protein CASSPGSGDEQYF.